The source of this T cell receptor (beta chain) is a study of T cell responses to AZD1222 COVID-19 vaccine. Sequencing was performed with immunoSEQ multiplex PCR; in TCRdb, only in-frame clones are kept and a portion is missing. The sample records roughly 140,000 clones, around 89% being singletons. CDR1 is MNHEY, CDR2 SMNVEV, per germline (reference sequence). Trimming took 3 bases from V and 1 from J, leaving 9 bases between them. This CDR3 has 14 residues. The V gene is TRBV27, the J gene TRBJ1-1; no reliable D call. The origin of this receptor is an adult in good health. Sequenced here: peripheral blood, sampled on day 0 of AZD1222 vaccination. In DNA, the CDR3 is TGTGCCAGCAGTTTCGGGCAGCCGAACACTGAAGCTTTCTTT. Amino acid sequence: CASSFGQPNTEAFF.